The rows below give T cell receptor beta chains drawn from one sample of a study of CD8+CD57+ T cells in acquired aplastic anemia. MiXCR was run by TCRdb on the reads, yielding one entry per CDR3 protein. The sample contains 200,000 to 300,000 distinct CDR3 sequences, roughly half of which appear only once. The specimen sequenced was sorted CD4+, CD8+, or CD8+CD57+ T cells (not recorded which) from PBMCs. The origin of the receptors is a human donor with aplastic anemia. The CDR3 runs from the conserved cysteine through the conserved F or W. Fields, in order: clone size, D gene, V gene, J gene, CDR3 protein, CDR3 DNA. A D gene is named only where the DNA matches it firmly. Clone size is stated in some rows and not others, as once, few, many or a class when expanded.

many	-	TRBV9	TRBJ2-7	CASSVGNCEQYF	TGTGCCAGCAGCGTAGGGAATTGCGAGCAGTACTTC
-	-	TRBV15	TRBJ2-1	CATSSDVVGAQSYNEQFF	TGTGCCACCAGCAGTGACGTCGTCGGGGCCCAGTCCTACAATGAGCAGTTCTTC
many	-	TRBV12-3/TRBV12-4	TRBJ1-1	CASSRTAQNTEAFF	TGTGCCAGCAGTCGGACGGCGCAGAACACTGAAGCTTTCTTT
many	-	TRBV20-1	TRBJ1-5	CSARDQDGQRGQPQHF	TGCAGTGCTAGAGATCAAGACGGCCAACGAGGGCAGCCCCAGCATTTT
many	TRBD2	TRBV25-1	TRBJ2-1	CASSDLAGEGNEQFF	TGTGCCAGCAGTGATCTAGCGGGAGAGGGCAATGAGCAGTTCTTC
many	TRBD2	TRBV12-3/TRBV12-4	TRBJ2-7	CASNIAGGPYEQYF	TGTGCCAGCAATATAGCGGGGGGGCCATACGAGCAGTACTTC
-	-	TRBV9	TRBJ2-2	CASSFDPYTGELFF	TGTGCCAGCAGTTTCGACCCATACACCGGGGAGCTGTTTTTT
few	TRBD2	TRBV12-3/TRBV12-4	TRBJ2-7	CASSDGTSGGYEQYF	TGTGCCAGCAGTGACGGGACTAGCGGGGGCTATGAGCAGTACTTC
-	-	TRBV4-1	TRBJ2-3	CASSSGGFTDTQYF	TGCGCCAGTAGCTCCGGCGGATTCACAGATACGCAGTATTTT
many	-	TRBV27	TRBJ2-7	CASMTEGGEQYF	TGTGCCAGCATGACAGAAGGGGGCGAGCAGTACTTC
-	TRBD1	TRBV30	TRBJ1-2	CAWSVGGGEGYTF	TGTGCCTGGAGTGTTGGAGGGGGCGAAGGCTACACCTTC
-	-	TRBV7-9	TRBJ2-2	CASSIEGSGELFF	TGTGCCAGCAGCATCGAGGGGTCCGGGGAGCTGTTTTTT
-	TRBD1	TRBV2	TRBJ1-1	CASSVLQGQGQAFF	TGTGCCAGCAGTGTACTCCAGGGACAGGGGCAAGCTTTCTTT
many	-	TRBV19	TRBJ2-1	CASRGEGPEQFF	TGTGCCAGTAGGGGAGAGGGGCCCGAGCAGTTCTTC
-	-	TRBV9	TRBJ1-1	CASSVRDNTEAFF	TGTGCCAGCAGCGTACGTGATAACACTGAAGCTTTCTTT
-	TRBD1	TRBV19	TRBJ2-1	CASSIDRVSYNEQFF	TGTGCCAGTAGTATTGACAGGGTGAGTTACAATGAGCAGTTCTTC
many	TRBD2	TRBV20-1	TRBJ2-1	CSARDRRGYNEQFF	TGCAGTGCTAGAGATCGGCGGGGGTACAATGAGCAGTTCTTC
-	-	TRBV10-1	TRBJ2-1	CASSDEVLTEQFF	TGCGCCAGCAGTGACGAGGTCCTTACTGAGCAGTTCTTC
many	TRBD2	TRBV19	TRBJ2-5	CASSILLRLAVQETQYF	TGTGCCAGTAGTATACTCCTTCGACTAGCGGTTCAAGAGACCCAGTACTTC
-	-	TRBV2	TRBJ2-7	CASMKLPLREGRYEQYF	TGTGCCAGCATGAAACTTCCCCTAAGAGAGGGGCGTTACGAGCAGTACTTC
-	TRBD2	TRBV7-6	TRBJ2-7	CASSLGTSGGGYEQYF	TGTGCCAGCAGCTTAGGGACTAGCGGGGGGGGATACGAGCAGTACTTC
-	TRBD2	TRBV20-1	TRBJ2-3	CSASKPHERGLTDTQYF	TGCAGTGCTAGCAAACCTCATGAGCGGGGTCTCACAGATACGCAGTATTTT
-	-	TRBV7-2	TRBJ2-7	CASSFLDDRYEQYF	TGTGCCAGCAGCTTCCTAGACGACAGATACGAGCAGTACTTC
-	TRBD2	TRBV5-4	TRBJ2-7	CASRIYGKTGGEQYF	TGTGCCAGCAGGATTTACGGGAAGACCGGGGGGGAGCAGTACTTC
many	-	TRBV7-9	TRBJ1-2	CASSLGGGYSGYTF	TGTGCCAGCAGCTTGGGAGGGGGATACAGCGGCTACACCTTC
once	-	TRBV2	TRBJ2-1	CATTWGNEQFF	TGTGCCACGACTTGGGGCAATGAGCAGTTCTTC
-	TRBD1	TRBV12-3/TRBV12-4	TRBJ1-1	CAIRDRQGVGNTEAFF	TGTGCCATCAGGGATAGACAGGGCGTGGGGAACACTGAAGCTTTTTTT
-	TRBD1	TRBV7-2	TRBJ2-3	CASSRDRGLTDTQYF	TGTGCCAGCAGCCGGGACAGGGGATTGACAGATACGCAGTATTTT
-	-	TRBV9	TRBJ1-1	CASSGTANTEALF	TGTGCCAGCAGCGGGACGGCGAACACTGAAGCTCTCTTT
many	-	TRBV7-7	TRBJ2-5	CASSRLGDPQETQYF	TGTGCTAGCAGCCGCCTGGGGGACCCACAAGAGACCCAGTACTTC
-	TRBD1	TRBV7-2	TRBJ2-7	CASSLKRDRGSYEQYF	TGTGCCAGCAGCTTAAAACGGGACAGGGGGTCCTACGAGCAGTACTTC
-	TRBD1	TRBV24-1	TRBJ1-1	CATSRQGNTEAFF	TGTGCCACCAGTCGACAGGGCAACACTGAAGCTTTCTTT
-	TRBD1	TRBV6-2/TRBV6-3	TRBJ2-7	CASRPTGGNSYEQYF	TGTGCCAGCAGGCCTACAGGGGGTAACTCCTACGAGCAGTACTTC
-	-	TRBV19	TRBJ2-1	CASSIAANLYNEQFF	TGTGCCAGTAGTATCGCGGCTAACCTTTACAATGAGCAGTTCTTC
-	-	TRBV19	TRBJ2-7	CASSIAGVGEQYF	TGTGCCAGTAGTATAGCGGGAGTGGGCGAGCAGTACTTC
-	TRBD1	TRBV7-6	TRBJ2-7	CASSSGTGEGEQYF	TGTGCCAGCAGCTCCGGGACAGGGGAAGGCGAGCAGTACTTC
few	-	TRBV12-3/TRBV12-4	TRBJ1-1	CASSLREIEAFF	TGTGCCAGCAGTTTGAGGGAGATTGAAGCTTTCTTT
-	TRBD1	TRBV6-2/TRBV6-3	TRBJ1-1	CASSFLPGGQGTEAFF	TGTGCCAGCAGTTTTCTACCAGGGGGGCAAGGCACTGAAGCTTTCTTT
few	-	TRBV7-9	TRBJ2-7	CASSPGGVGEQYF	TGTGCCAGCAGCCCGGGCGGGGTAGGCGAGCAGTACTTC
-	-	TRBV15	TRBJ2-6	CATSRVESTGANVLTF	TGTGCCACCAGCAGAGTCGAGAGCACCGGGGCCAACGTCCTGACTTTC
-	-	TRBV9	TRBJ1-2	CASSLRGSYTF	TGTGCCAGCAGCCTCAGGGGATCCTACACCTTC
-	TRBD1	TRBV9	TRBJ2-7	CASSVGTGVDEQYF	TGTGCCAGCAGCGTAGGGACAGGGGTAGACGAGCAGTACTTC
-	-	TRBV7-9	TRBJ2-5	CASSFSRDEGETQYF	TGTGCCAGCAGCTTTTCCCGGGACGAAGGGGAGACCCAGTACTTC
-	-	TRBV27	TRBJ2-7	CASSLSRSNEQYF	TGTGCCAGCAGTTTATCGAGGAGTAACGAGCAGTACTTC